Listed below are T cell receptor beta chains from one sample, sequenced in a study of cytomegalovirus exposure and HLA in healthy donors. Generated by immunoSEQ multiplex PCR, the TCRdb table keeps only in-frame clones and is missing some. In the table there are fewer than 120,000 clones, more than 75% of which are singletons. The sequenced sample consisted of PBMCs. These receptors were collected from a man aged 40-55 years in good health and CMV-seronegative. CDR3s include the opening cysteine and the closing phenylalanine or tryptophan. Clone size is shown for a subset of rows, as once, few, many or a class of expanded clone.

CDR3aa: CASLSIQQGSFDGYTF
v_gene: TRBV19
abundance: few
j_gene: TRBJ1-2

CDR3aa: CASPRDRGYTEAFF
v_gene: TRBV6-1
abundance: few
j_gene: TRBJ1-1

CDR3aa: CASSPSGSSYNEQFF
v_gene: TRBV7-2
abundance: NA
j_gene: TRBJ2-1

CDR3aa: CASSPSNGYTF
v_gene: TRBV18
abundance: NA
j_gene: TRBJ1-2

CDR3aa: CASQSLGATNEKLFF
v_gene: TRBV19
abundance: NA
j_gene: TRBJ1-4

CDR3aa: CASSLVGGGMNTEAFF
v_gene: TRBV7-2
abundance: NA
j_gene: TRBJ1-1

CDR3aa: CASSSSRDSYGYTF
v_gene: TRBV7-8
abundance: few
j_gene: TRBJ1-2

CDR3aa: CASRATGPNSPLHF
v_gene: TRBV2
abundance: NA
j_gene: TRBJ1-6

CDR3aa: CASRPGQGASDTQYF
v_gene: TRBV6-5
abundance: NA
j_gene: TRBJ2-3

CDR3aa: CASSSSRDRGGYTF
v_gene: TRBV27
abundance: NA
j_gene: TRBJ1-2

CDR3aa: CASSSRADTQYNYGYTF
v_gene: TRBV7-9
abundance: NA
j_gene: TRBJ1-2

CDR3aa: CASSLDRARGYTF
v_gene: TRBV5-8
abundance: once
j_gene: TRBJ1-2

CDR3aa: CSVEDRAGKGYTF
v_gene: TRBV29-1
abundance: NA
j_gene: TRBJ1-2

CDR3aa: CASSLKPRNTEAFF
v_gene: TRBV7-9
abundance: NA
j_gene: TRBJ1-1

CDR3aa: CASSFEGLGDIQYF
v_gene: TRBV7-2
abundance: NA
j_gene: TRBJ2-4

CDR3aa: CSVGGAGANVLTF
v_gene: TRBV29-1
abundance: NA
j_gene: TRBJ2-6

CDR3aa: CASSESGHGYTF
v_gene: TRBV6-1
abundance: NA
j_gene: TRBJ1-2

CDR3aa: CASSSLSGTGTRVKNQPQHF
v_gene: TRBV7-6
abundance: NA
j_gene: TRBJ1-5

CDR3aa: CASSQGTVGYTF
v_gene: TRBV7-2
abundance: NA
j_gene: TRBJ1-2

CDR3aa: CASSSGQSTNEKLFF
v_gene: TRBV7-9
abundance: NA
j_gene: TRBJ1-4

CDR3aa: CASSKLGAGNTEAFF
v_gene: TRBV18
abundance: NA
j_gene: TRBJ1-1

CDR3aa: CAAQAVGQPQHF
v_gene: TRBV30
abundance: once
j_gene: TRBJ1-5

CDR3aa: CASRRQGALGTEAFF
v_gene: TRBV6-4
abundance: NA
j_gene: TRBJ1-1

CDR3aa: CASSTGDRRYSPLHF
v_gene: TRBV19
abundance: NA
j_gene: TRBJ1-6

CDR3aa: CASSLAGRSTNEKLFF
v_gene: TRBV28
abundance: NA
j_gene: TRBJ1-4

CDR3aa: CASSKFILTLQETQYF
v_gene: TRBV21-1
abundance: NA
j_gene: TRBJ2-5

CDR3aa: CASTTGTAQPQHF
v_gene: TRBV19
abundance: NA
j_gene: TRBJ1-5

CDR3aa: CASSAGQGAGQPQHF
v_gene: TRBV27
abundance: NA
j_gene: TRBJ1-5

CDR3aa: CASSYENRDTEAFF
v_gene: TRBV6-5
abundance: few
j_gene: TRBJ1-1

CDR3aa: CASSPRGGAGETGELFF
v_gene: TRBV7-2
abundance: few
j_gene: TRBJ2-2

CDR3aa: CASSARMFGGRGYGYTF
v_gene: TRBV6-1
abundance: NA
j_gene: TRBJ1-2

CDR3aa: CASSPSVGTEAFF
v_gene: TRBV18
abundance: NA
j_gene: TRBJ1-1

CDR3aa: CASTLVGGVGYTF
v_gene: TRBV7-9
abundance: NA
j_gene: TRBJ1-2

CDR3aa: CASSLRLYNSPLHF
v_gene: TRBV6-5
abundance: NA
j_gene: TRBJ1-6

CDR3aa: CATRRGSGETQYF
v_gene: TRBV15
abundance: NA
j_gene: TRBJ2-5

CDR3aa: CASSTGESNEQYF
v_gene: TRBV6-4
abundance: NA
j_gene: TRBJ2-7

CDR3aa: CASSKQRRGSTGYTF
v_gene: TRBV21-1
abundance: NA
j_gene: TRBJ1-2

CDR3aa: CASSDLQGTLAPQHF
v_gene: TRBV6-1
abundance: NA
j_gene: TRBJ1-5

CDR3aa: CASSPGQSYYGYTF
v_gene: TRBV28
abundance: once
j_gene: TRBJ1-2

CDR3aa: CATSRGGQPNQPQHF
v_gene: TRBV15
abundance: NA
j_gene: TRBJ1-5

CDR3aa: CASPGTGENSPLHF
v_gene: TRBV2
abundance: NA
j_gene: TRBJ1-6

CDR3aa: CAISVLSHGYTF
v_gene: TRBV10-3
abundance: NA
j_gene: TRBJ1-2

CDR3aa: CASNSPGAANTEAFF
v_gene: TRBV28
abundance: few
j_gene: TRBJ1-1

CDR3aa: CASSFKGVETQYF
v_gene: TRBV5-4
abundance: few
j_gene: TRBJ2-5

CDR3aa: CSVEVGSAAEAFF
v_gene: TRBV29-1
abundance: NA
j_gene: TRBJ1-1

CDR3aa: CASSLLGRQGLTQGETQYF
v_gene: TRBV13
abundance: NA
j_gene: TRBJ2-5

CDR3aa: CASSLQGSPNYGYTF
v_gene: TRBV6-5
abundance: NA
j_gene: TRBJ1-2

CDR3aa: CASSGGQGGNQPQHF
v_gene: TRBV19
abundance: few
j_gene: TRBJ1-5